This T cell receptor beta chain was documented in a study of shared clonotypes between healthy human individuals. Turning to the study itself: Samples came from a couple of female and a few male donors aged 18 to 49. The study's findings and limits: Among the subsets, naive ones generally showed larger estimated richness than memory ones. It was the non-shared clonotypes that had lower generation probabilities than clonotypes shared by all four donors.

Here immunoSEQ multiplex PCR was the method, and the copy in TCRdb shows in-frame clones only, minus some. The data hold 500,000 to 700,000 clones, with approximately 95% observed a single time. Cells designated naive CD8 were CD45RO-negative and were positively selected for CCR7, with terminally differentiated effector memory CD45RA+ cells excluded. Everyone who donated was a Caucasian adult who lived in Nashville, Tennessee. Deletions cut 2 bases from V and 0 bases from J, with 18 bases between. This CDR3 is 17 amino acids long. The germline CDR1 and CDR2 sequences are SGHDT and YYEEEE. To note about this clone: Its antigen is not identified.

The clonotype comes from a woman aged 25-40 years in good health. The chain joins TRBV5-6 to TRBJ2-7, with D unresolved. Specimen: naive CD8+ T cells sorted from blood. The CDR3 coding sequence is TGTGCCAGCAGCTTCCTTCCCGACAAAGAGAGCTCCTACGAGCAGTACTTC. Residues: CASSFLPDKESSYEQYF.